This T cell receptor beta chain is from a study of lymphopenia after photon versus proton radiotherapy. The method was immunoSEQ multiplex PCR; TCRdb's version includes in-frame clones alone and lacks a portion of them. This sample has 50,000 or so clones; about 92% occur once, and the top ten carry 18%. In regard to this clone: Its target is unknown.

The CDR3 is 15 residues long. Per the germline V gene, CDR1 is SGHKS and CDR2 is YYEKEE (reference sequence). Trimming removed 4 bases from V and 5 bases from J; junction bases left unmatched: 8. General observations from the study: Oligoclonal CD8+ Temra expansion after nadir drove photon patients' diversity drop. Under photons, naive T cells and diversity fell while effector/memory populations rose. Larger post-nadir TCR diversity loss correlated inversely with survival in deceased patients. Only patients who died were analyzed for survival; proton advantage is unproven.

The chain combines TRBV5-5 with TRBJ2-1; 8 bases line up with TRBD2. This clonotype was sampled from a woman in her thirties or forties with cholangiocarcinoma. This specimen consisted of peripheral blood, obtained from a patient treated with photon-based radiotherapy. The CDR3 DNA is TGTGCCAGCAGCCGACAAGCGGGAGTCAACAATGAGCAGTTCTTC. This codes for CASSRQAGVNNEQFF.